The T cell receptor (beta chain) under discussion was sequenced for a study of blood T cell repertoires in COVID-19. Study summary: Whether acute or convalescent, the COVID-19 samples came from the United States, Italy and Spain. From T cells, B-cell-depleted T cells, or PBMCs came the material, which was cDNA or gDNA.

Method: immunoSEQ multiplex PCR; TCRdb's copy keeps in-frame clones and lacks some. The sample has some 270,000 clones, under 90% seen once. Trimming pared 4 bases from V and 0 bases from J, leaving 8 bases between. The CDR3 totals 15 residues. Germline V CDR1 and CDR2: SGHRS, YFSETQ. The chain recombines TRBV5-1 with TRBJ2-6; no reliable D call. Sequencing was performed on PBMCs or T cells enriched from blood (not recorded which). The TCR sequence derives from a woman aged 35 to 49 who had recovered from COVID-19. The CDR3 nucleotides read TGCGCCAGCAGCGAGCAAGCCTCTGGGGCCAACGTCCTGACTTTC. Amino acid sequence: CASSEQASGANVLTF.